This is a list of T cell receptor beta chains from one sample in a study of Japanese encephalitis immunity and Zika vaccine responses. MiXCR, run by TCRdb on the 5' RACE reads, gives a single entry per CDR3 protein. Among approximately 450 distinct CDR3 sequences, about 7% were seen once, and the ten largest hold over 20%. This sample comprised antigen-activated CD4+ T cells from blood, cultured, obtained during a Zika inactivated vaccine study. The receptors derive from an adult woman who received an inactivated Zika virus vaccine. Both conserved end residues are part of each CDR3. The D gene is left open where the match is weak. Expanded clones get a size class; other rows say once, few or many, or leave the size out.

CASSLAGGRNEKLFF,TGTGCCAGCAGCTTAGCCGGGGGCCGTAATGAAAAACTGTTTTTT,TRBV7-2,medium-sized,-,15,TRBJ1-4
CASSLAGVETQYF,TGTGCCAGCAGCTTAGCAGGGGTGGAGACCCAGTACTTC,TRBV11-2,medium-sized,-,13,TRBJ2-5
CASSPRPPTANTGELFF,TGTGCCAGCAGCCCCCGGCCCCCGACGGCGAACACCGGGGAGCTGTTTTTT,TRBV7-8,medium-sized,-,17,TRBJ2-2
CASSPLAGGGNEQFF,TGTGCCAGCAGTCCCCTAGCGGGGGGGGGCAATGAGCAGTTCTTC,TRBV12-3/TRBV12-4,medium-sized,TRBD2,15,TRBJ2-1
CASSSGRNTGELFF,TGTGCCAGTAGCTCGGGCAGGAACACCGGGGAGCTGTTTTTT,TRBV2,large,-,14,TRBJ2-2
CASQLKGPEAFF,TGTGCCAGCCAATTGAAGGGGCCTGAAGCTTTCTTT,TRBV2,large,-,12,TRBJ1-1
CASSFQAQETQYF,TGTGCCAGCAGCTTCCAAGCTCAAGAGACCCAGTACTTC,TRBV7-2,large,-,13,TRBJ2-5
CASSYLGTRLQMEKLFF,TGTGCCAGCAGTTACCTAGGGACAAGACTCCAGATGGAAAAACTGTTTTTT,TRBV6-5,medium-sized,-,17,TRBJ1-4
CASSYVSGNTIYF,TGCGCCAGCAGCTACGTAAGCGGAAACACCATATATTTT,TRBV4-3,many,-,13,TRBJ1-3
CATSSGFLPLHF,TGTGCCACCAGCAGTGGGTTCTTGCCCCTCCACTTT,TRBV15,-,-,12,TRBJ1-6
CASSRSSGRVSYEQYF,TGTGCCAGCAGCCGGTCTAGCGGGAGGGTATCCTACGAGCAGTACTTC,TRBV3-1,medium-sized,TRBD2,16,TRBJ2-7
CASSLTGGSEKLFF,TGCGCCAGCAGCTTGACAGGGGGTTCCGAAAAACTGTTTTTT,TRBV5-1,medium-sized,TRBD1,14,TRBJ1-4
CSAQTGGRTYEQYF,TGCAGTGCCCAGACAGGGGGCAGGACCTACGAGCAGTACTTC,TRBV20-1,large,TRBD1,14,TRBJ2-7
CASSLMAENTEAFF,TGTGCCAGCAGCTTAATGGCGGAGAACACTGAAGCTTTCTTT,TRBV7-3,large,-,14,TRBJ1-1
CASSTGTNEQFF,TGTGCCAGTAGTACCGGGACCAATGAGCAGTTCTTC,TRBV19,-,-,12,TRBJ2-1
CASSQPGGGRSGANVLTF,TGTGCCAGCAGTCAACCGGGGGGGGGCCGGTCTGGGGCCAACGTCCTGACTTTC,TRBV7-2,large,TRBD2,18,TRBJ2-6
CASSLRAVGNTGELFF,TGTGCCAGCAGCTTAAGGGCAGTAGGGAACACCGGGGAGCTGTTTTTT,TRBV11-2,large,-,16,TRBJ2-2
CASSVGGGGDTQYF,TGTGCCAGCAGCGTAGGCGGAGGGGGAGATACGCAGTATTTT,TRBV9,few,-,14,TRBJ2-3
CASSQGVRGGRVETQYF,TGTGCCAGCAGCCAAGGGGTACGGGGGGGGAGGGTAGAGACCCAGTACTTC,TRBV4-2,large,TRBD2,17,TRBJ2-5
CASSLGLYNEQFF,TGTGCCAGCAGCCTCGGACTATACAATGAGCAGTTCTTC,TRBV7-8,large,-,13,TRBJ2-1
CASIPGQGADTQYF,TGTGCCAGCATCCCGGGACAGGGTGCAGATACGCAGTATTTT,TRBV11-2,-,TRBD1,14,TRBJ2-3
CASTLAVGGTGELFF,TGTGCCAGCACCTTAGCGGTTGGGGGGACCGGGGAGCTGTTTTTT,TRBV2,large,-,15,TRBJ2-2
CASLTSGANVLTF,TGTGCCAGCCTGACCTCTGGGGCCAACGTCCTGACTTTC,TRBV6-5,medium-sized,-,13,TRBJ2-6
CASSQRTSGNTGELFF,TGCGCCAGCAGCCAGAGGACTAGCGGGAACACCGGGGAGCTGTTTTTT,TRBV4-3,large,TRBD2,16,TRBJ2-2
CASIRGGLTHRQETQYF,TGTGCCAGCATCAGGGGGGGGCTGACCCACCGCCAAGAGACCCAGTACTTC,TRBV28,medium-sized,-,17,TRBJ2-5
CASRSSGYEQFF,TGTGCCAGCAGGTCCTCGGGTTATGAGCAGTTCTTC,TRBV12-3/TRBV12-4,large,-,12,TRBJ2-1
CASSTGYQETQYF,TGTGCCAGCTCGACAGGGTACCAAGAGACCCAGTACTTC,TRBV12-3/TRBV12-4,large,TRBD1,13,TRBJ2-5
CSARGQGDTQYF,TGCAGTGCTAGGGGCCAGGGAGATACGCAGTATTTT,TRBV20-1,once,-,12,TRBJ2-3
CASSLLSEREQFF,TGCGCCAGCAGCCTCCTTAGTGAGCGAGAGCAGTTCTTC,TRBV4-3,large,-,13,TRBJ2-1
CASSLFDLNTEAFF,TGCGCCAGCAGCTTGTTTGATCTGAACACTGAAGCTTTCTTT,TRBV5-1,medium-sized,-,14,TRBJ1-1
CSARRGLNTDTQYF,TGCAGTGCCAGAAGGGGACTGAACACAGATACGCAGTATTTT,TRBV20-1,large,-,14,TRBJ2-3
CATSRDKGPGTQYF,TGTGCCACCAGCAGAGATAAGGGGCCAGGGACCCAGTACTTC,TRBV15,medium-sized,-,14,TRBJ2-5
CASSPGGVETQYF,TGTGCCAGCAGCCCGGGGGGCGTAGAGACCCAGTACTTC,TRBV5-8,medium-sized,-,13,TRBJ2-5
CASSAIVSGGNEQFF,TGTGCCAGCAGCGCGATCGTTAGCGGGGGTAATGAGCAGTTCTTC,TRBV11-2,few,TRBD2,15,TRBJ2-1
CATGGDRSNYGYTF,TGTGCCACCGGGGGGGACAGATCTAACTATGGCTACACCTTC,TRBV6-6,medium-sized,TRBD1,14,TRBJ1-2
CASSLVGGDGGAEAFF,TGTGCCAGCAGTTTAGTAGGGGGCGACGGAGGTGCTGAAGCTTTCTTT,TRBV12-3/TRBV12-4,large,TRBD1,16,TRBJ1-1
CASSLGGAQETQYF,TGTGCCAGCAGCTTGGGGGGGGCCCAAGAGACCCAGTACTTC,TRBV7-3,medium-sized,-,14,TRBJ2-5
CASSVGRALYNEQFF,TGTGCCAGCAGCGTAGGGCGGGCACTGTACAATGAGCAGTTCTTC,TRBV9,large,-,15,TRBJ2-1
CASSVDVGGTPNEKLFF,TGTGCCAGCAGCGTAGACGTAGGGGGCACACCTAATGAAAAACTGTTTTTT,TRBV9,large,TRBD1,17,TRBJ1-4
CASSGRMHTEAFF,TGTGCCAGCAGCGGCAGGATGCACACTGAAGCTTTCTTT,TRBV7-2,medium-sized,-,13,TRBJ1-1
CASMTGDWSGELFF,TGTGCCAGTATGACAGGGGATTGGTCCGGGGAGCTGTTTTTT,TRBV19,large,TRBD1,14,TRBJ2-2
CASSGAAGGDQPQHF,TGTGCCAGCAGTGGGGCCGCTGGGGGGGATCAGCCCCAGCATTTT,TRBV2,large,-,15,TRBJ1-5
CASSNAILWGEQFF,TGTGCCAGTTCCAACGCGATATTGTGGGGTGAGCAGTTCTTC,TRBV19,medium-sized,-,14,TRBJ2-1
CASSSAQSGSGQPQHF,TGTGCCAGCAGTTCTGCTCAAAGCGGCTCAGGGCAGCCCCAGCATTTT,TRBV28,many,-,16,TRBJ1-5
CASSVGGAQETQYF,TGTGCCAGCAGCGTAGGAGGTGCCCAAGAGACCCAGTACTTC,TRBV9,large,-,14,TRBJ2-5
CSARIKVRQGNGYTF,TGCAGTGCTAGAATTAAAGTCCGACAGGGTAACGGCTACACCTTC,TRBV20-1,-,TRBD1,15,TRBJ1-2
CSADTSGRTHEQYF,TGCAGTGCTGATACTAGCGGGAGGACCCACGAGCAGTACTTC,TRBV20-1,large,TRBD2,14,TRBJ2-7
CASGGSVEKLFF,TGTGCCAGCGGGGGGTCGGTTGAAAAACTGTTTTTT,TRBV28,large,-,12,TRBJ1-4
CTSSPTRLAGGPEPDEQFF,TGTACCAGCAGCCCTACCAGACTAGCGGGAGGGCCTGAACCCGATGAGCAGTTCTTC,TRBV28,-,TRBD2,19,TRBJ2-1
CASSLADGEQSNAIFF,TGTGCCAGCAGCCTTGCCGACGGGGAACAATCGAACGCTATCTTCTTC,TRBV4-2,hyperexpanded,-,16,TRBJ2-7
CASSSWDRVTDTQYF,TGCGCCAGCAGCTCTTGGGACAGGGTGACAGATACGCAGTATTTT,TRBV5-1,-,TRBD1,15,TRBJ2-3
CASSQNPNQPQHF,TGTGCCAGCAGTCAAAACCCTAATCAGCCCCAGCATTTT,TRBV2,medium-sized,-,13,TRBJ1-5
CASSQRGVETQYF,TGTGCCAGCAGCCAGAGGGGAGTAGAGACCCAGTACTTC,TRBV5-8,medium-sized,-,13,TRBJ2-5
CASSSAGSQPQHF,TGTGCCAGCAGTTCCGCCGGGTCTCAGCCCCAGCATTTT,TRBV27,medium-sized,-,13,TRBJ1-5
CASSTGQGRHRNQPQHF,TGTGCCAGCAGTACGGGACAGGGGCGCCACCGCAATCAGCCCCAGCATTTT,TRBV6-5,medium-sized,TRBD1,17,TRBJ1-5
CASSSDTGYQETQYF,TGTGCCAGCAGTTCGGATACTGGTTACCAAGAGACCCAGTACTTC,TRBV12-3/TRBV12-4,-,-,15,TRBJ2-5
CSAAPRDTEAFF,TGCAGCGCAGCACCCAGGGACACTGAAGCTTTCTTT,TRBV29-1,medium-sized,-,12,TRBJ1-1
CASSSRGQETQYF,TGTGCCAGCAGCTCCCGCGGCCAAGAGACCCAGTACTTC,TRBV5-8,medium-sized,-,13,TRBJ2-5
CASSLGGAGGETQYF,TGTGCCAGCAGCTTAGGCGGCGCGGGAGGAGAGACCCAGTACTTC,TRBV7-2,large,TRBD2,15,TRBJ2-5
CASSRGTYEQYF,TGTGCCAGCAGCCGGGGGACCTACGAGCAGTACTTC,TRBV7-9,large,-,12,TRBJ2-7